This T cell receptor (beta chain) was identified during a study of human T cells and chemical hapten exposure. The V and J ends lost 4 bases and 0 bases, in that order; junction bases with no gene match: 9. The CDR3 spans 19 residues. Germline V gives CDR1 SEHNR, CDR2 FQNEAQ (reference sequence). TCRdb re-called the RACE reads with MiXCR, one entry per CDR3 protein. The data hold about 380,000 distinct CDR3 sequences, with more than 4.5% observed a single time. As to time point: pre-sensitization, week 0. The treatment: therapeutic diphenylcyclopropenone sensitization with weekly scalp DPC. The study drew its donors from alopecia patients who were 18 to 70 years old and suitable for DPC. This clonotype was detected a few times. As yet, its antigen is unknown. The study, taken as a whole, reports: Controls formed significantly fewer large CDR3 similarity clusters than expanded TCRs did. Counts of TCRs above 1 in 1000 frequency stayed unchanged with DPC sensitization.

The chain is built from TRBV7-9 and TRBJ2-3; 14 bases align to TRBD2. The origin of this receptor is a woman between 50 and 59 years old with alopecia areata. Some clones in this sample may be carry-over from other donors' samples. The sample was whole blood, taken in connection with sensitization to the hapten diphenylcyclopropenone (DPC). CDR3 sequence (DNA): TGTGCCAGCAGCTCCGGACTAGCGGGGGGCACGAGTAGCACAGATACGCAGTATTTT. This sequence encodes CASSSGLAGGTSSTDTQYF.